This TCR beta chain was sequenced in a study of blood T cell repertoires in COVID-19. Across the study: Samples representing acute and convalescent COVID-19 were sourced from the United States, Italy and Spain. T cells, B-cell-depleted T cells, or PBMCs provided the cDNA or gDNA that served as material.

In the original workflow: Reference gene primer amplification gave nucleated cell count estimates. The protocol was immunoSEQ multiplex PCR, while the TCRdb copy is restricted to in-frame clones and leaves out a portion. That table is the source of V, J and clone size, and D and trimming were worked out from the DNA. This table has under 250,000 clones, approximately 84% appearing once. The V gene lost 0 bases and the J gene lost 1 base, with 10 bases spanning the gap. The CDR3 is 15 residues long. The germline V gene encodes CDR1 SGDLS and CDR2 YYNGEE. All recovered Cohort 3 donors got two negative PCRs, got clearance, or saw symptom resolution.

This chain links TRBV9 with TRBJ1-1; D is uncertain. The TCR originated in a man aged 35 to 55 who had recovered from COVID-19. Sequencing input: PBMCs or T cells enriched from blood (not recorded which). CDR3 sequence (DNA): TGTGCCAGCAGCGTAGCTACGCGGCAGAACACTGAAGCTTTCTTT. Its protein is CASSVATRQNTEAFF.